This T cell receptor (beta chain) derives from a study of blood T cells in healthy people across ages. Study conclusions and caveats: A roughly linear fall in TCR beta diversity per million T cells was seen with increasing age. Higher diversity, along with more naive CD4+ cells, distinguished long-lived donors from aged donors. Naive T cell percentage showed a strong correlation with TCR beta diversity. Total diversity from one million sequenced T cells was likely underestimated.

With regard to this clonotype: Its antigen is undetermined.

The CDR3 contains 17 residues. V lost 3 bases, J lost 0 bases, and 19 bases lay in between. Per germline, CDR1 SQVTM and CDR2 ANQGSEA. PCR was performed a second time for about 6 to 12 cycles using a sample-barcoded 5' primer and a J-beta primer mix. TCRdb reprocessed the 5' RACE reads via MiXCR and lists one record per CDR3 protein. The table includes approximately 790,000 distinct CDR3 sequences, 55% to 65% detected once. The receptor's source is a man aged 25 to 40 in good health. The chain has TRBV29-1 and TRBJ2-3; possible D gene TRBD2, 7 bases. Source material: blood. The CDR3 region has the DNA TGCAGCGTTGACGGGGTTTGGGAGGGGGTAAGCACAGATACGCAGTATTTT. Its protein product is CSVDGVWEGVSTDTQYF.